The entry that follows covers one T cell receptor beta chain sequence. The antigen remains undetermined. The record originates from a study of blood T cells in healthy people across ages. Looking at the study overall: About one barcoded beta molecule per two T cells was captured by template switching. Whole-study results and caveats: It was the long-lived donors that had more naive CD4+ cells and higher diversity than aged donors. With age, beta diversity per million T cells declined roughly linearly, significantly by approximately 40.

Trimming cost V 3 bases and J 7 bases, with 6 bases left between them. The CDR3 has 11 residues. Then a second PCR, running about 7 to 11 cycles, was carried out with a sample-barcoded 5' primer and a J-beta primer mix. A template-switch adaptor containing 12 random nucleotides labeled each cDNA molecule. Each CDR3 protein is one row after TCRdb ran MiXCR on the 5' RACE reads. This sample has about 1.4 million distinct CDR3 sequences, with around 55% found just once. Sequencing was performed on blood. The clonotype originates from a man younger than 35 in good health. V gene TRBV12-3 or TRBV12-4 combines with J gene TRBJ1-1; no clear D gene. CDR3 amino acids: CASSFGLEAFF. For the CDR3, the DNA is TGTGCCAGCAGTTTCGGGCTTGAAGCTTTCTTT.